A single sample gave rise to the 17 T cell receptor beta chains below, sequenced in a study of control samples from healthy donors and cancer patients. Clones were read by immunoSEQ multiplex PCR, and TCRdb kept only the in-frame ones, dropping some. The data show 150,000 to 200,000 clones, around nine tenths seen once. The specimen was blood. The receptor source for this set is a man younger than 35 in good health.

The chain has TRBV28 and TRBJ2-7; D is perhaps TRBD1 (5 bases). Germline-derived CDR1 and CDR2 are MDHEN and SYDVKM. CDR3 length: 15 residues. Trimming cost V 4 bases and J 0 bases, with 13 bases left between them. The CDR3 sequence: CASSWGLPSSYEQYF. As DNA, the CDR3 is TGTGCCAGCAGTTGGGGCCTTCCGAGCTCCTACGAGCAGTACTTC.

The V call is TRBV5-6, the J call TRBJ1-4, with 7 bases fitting TRBD1. This CDR3 is 14 amino acids long. Germline V gene lookup returns CDR1 SGHDT and CDR2 YYEEEE. J was trimmed by 6 bases and V by 4 bases; bases with no gene match: 6. For the CDR3, the DNA is TGTGCCAGCAGCGTCAGGGGGGTCGATGAAAAACTGTTTTTT. It codes for CASSVRGVDEKLFF.

This chain links TRBV4-3 with TRBJ1-2, with 8 bases aligning to TRBD1. The CDR3 length is 16 residues. The V and J ends lost 1 base and 8 bases, in that order; junction bases with no gene match: 12. Looked up from germline, CDR1 is LGHNA and CDR2 is YSLEER. CDR3 sequence reads: CASSQAGDRPPGGYTF. CDR3 in DNA: TGCGCCAGCAGCCAAGCCGGGGACAGGCCCCCAGGCGGCTACACCTTC.

V is TRBV5-1 and J is TRBJ2-3, with D possibly TRBD2 on 6 matching bases. Trimming pared 7 bases from V and 6 bases from J, leaving 18 bases between. Looked up from germline, CDR1 is SGHRS and CDR2 is YFSETQ. This CDR3 is 14 amino acids long. The CDR3 DNA is TGCGCCAGCTGCGCCGGGACTCCCCCTGATACGCAGTATTTT. This translates into CASCAGTPPDTQYF.

The rearrangement joins TRBV7-2 to TRBJ2-7; TRBD2 agrees at 10 bases. The CDR3 has 15 amino acids. CDR1 and CDR2 from the germline V gene are SGHTA and FQGNSA. V dropped 5 bases and J dropped 2; count of bases not matched to a gene: 6. The CDR3 region has the DNA TGTGCCAGCAGCCCCATAAGCGGGGGGGCCTACGAGCAGTACTTC. This gives the protein CASSPISGGAYEQYF. Together with reference TRBV7-2 and TRBJ2-7, the CDR3 gives the full variable domain: GAGVSQSPSNKVTEKGKDVELRCDPISGHTALYWYRQSLGQGLEFLIYFQGNSAPDKSGLPSDRFSAERTGGSVSTLTIQRTQQEDSAVYLCASSPISGGAYEQYFGPGTRLTVT.

This clone appeared a single time. The chain carries TRBV19 and TRBJ1-5, with 10 bases identical to TRBD1. CDR1 and CDR2 from the germline V gene are LNHDA and SQIVND (reference sequence). J lost 7 bases, V lost 6 bases, and 15 bases had no gene match. This CDR3 has 17 amino acids. CDR3 bases: TGTGCCAGTAGCCCAAGACAGGGGGCCCATGTATCACAGCCCCAGCATTTT. Translation gives CASSPRQGAHVSQPQHF. Drawing the rest from reference TRBV19 and TRBJ1-5, the complete variable domain is DGGITQSPKYLFRKEGQNVTLSCEQNLNHDAMYWYRQDPGQGLRLIYYSQIVNDFQKGDIAEGYSVSREKKESFPLTVTSAQKNPTAFYLCASSPRQGAHVSQPQHFGDGTRLSIL.

The table lists this clone with a count of one. Other DNA sequences within the sample encode an identical CDR3. J is TRBJ1-1 and V is TRBV18; D is unclear. CDR3 length: 13 residues. Germline CDR1 is KGHSH and CDR2 is LQKENI. V was clipped by 3 bases and J by 3 bases, with 8 bases between them. CDR3 nucleotide sequence: TGTGCCAGCTCACCCGGGCGAGACACTGAAGCTTTCTTT. It specifies CASSPGRDTEAFF.

The rearrangement links TRBV6-5 to TRBJ1-2; D ambiguous. This CDR3 has 14 amino acids. The V end was cut by 6 bases, the J end by 4 bases, with 15 bases between. Germline V lookup: CDR1 MNHEY, CDR2 SVGAGI. DNA for the CDR3: TGTGCCAGCAGGCCGACGACCCACGGCTATGGCTACACCTTC. It yields the protein CASRPTTHGYGYTF.

This clone was seen a few times. The chain is built from TRBV7-2 and TRBJ1-5; possibly TRBD1 for D (5 bases). CDR1 SGHTA and CDR2 FQGNSA come from the germline V gene. Trimming took off 1 base at V and 7 bases at J, with 8 bases between the two ends. This CDR3 is 13 amino acids long. This CDR3 is CASSLGQKQPQHF. The CDR3 DNA sequence: TGTGCCAGCAGCTTAGGACAGAAGCAGCCCCAGCATTTT.

The rearrangement uses TRBV28 and TRBJ1-3; 7 bases agree with TRBD1. This CDR3 has 17 residues. The ends lost 2 bases at V and 2 bases at J; junction bases unmatched: 9. In germline, CDR1 is MDHEN, CDR2 SYDVKM. The CDR3 nucleotides are TGTGCCAGCAGTTTACCCCTCGGGACAGATGCTGGAAACACCATATATTTT. Protein: CASSLPLGTDAGNTIYF.

The rearrangement links TRBV25-1 to TRBJ1-1; D possibly corresponds to TRBD1 (6 bases). CDR1 MGHDK and CDR2 SYGVNS come from the germline V gene. The V gene lost 3 bases and the J gene lost 7 bases, with 12 bases spanning the gap. The CDR3 loop spans 13 amino acids. CDR3 region: CASSDPGAVEAFF. CDR3 DNA sequence: TGTGCCAGCAGTGATCCGGGGGCAGTTGAAGCTTTCTTT.

The chain is built from TRBV5-1 and TRBJ1-3, with D unclear. Per germline, CDR1 SGHRS and CDR2 YFSETQ. The CDR3 runs to 15 residues. V gave up 4 bases and J gave up 0 bases, with 11 bases separating them. CDR3 sequence: CASSIPRSSGNTIYF. DNA for the CDR3: TGCGCCAGCAGCATACCCCGGAGCTCTGGAAACACCATATATTTT.

The chain carries TRBV4-2 and TRBJ1-6, with TRBD1 matching 7 bases. This CDR3 spans 15 amino acids. Germline CDR1 and CDR2: LGHNA and YNFKEQ. The ends lost 4 bases at V and 8 bases at J; junction bases unmatched: 8. The CDR3 region is CASSLTGTDHSPLHF. CDR3 in DNA: TGTGCCAGCAGCCTCACGGGGACAGACCATTCACCCCTCCACTTT.

The V gene is TRBV24-1, the J gene TRBJ1-5; D remains ambiguous. Trimming shortened V by 8 bases and J by 5 bases, and 24 bases separated the two germline ends. CDR3 size: 17 residues. From germline, CDR1 is KGHDR and CDR2 SFDVKD. The CDR3 reads CATNLGEIGLGHQPQHF. The DNA of the CDR3 is TGTGCCACCAATTTGGGCGAGATCGGTTTAGGGCATCAGCCCCAGCATTTT.

The chain has TRBV7-3 and TRBJ2-1; D is perhaps TRBD1 (6 bases). Germline assignment: CDR1 SGHTA and CDR2 FQGTGA. V was pared by 2 bases and J by 8 bases, with 13 bases between. The CDR3 runs 14 residues. The CDR3 protein is CASSLGGALDEQFF. The CDR3 DNA is TGTGCCAGCAGCTTAGGGGGCGCATTGGATGAGCAGTTCTTC.

The DNA of the CDR3 is TGTGCCAGTAGTCCCCAGCGGGGCTCGGGTGGCTACACCTTC. Translated, it gives CASSPQRGSGGYTF. J is TRBJ1-2 and V is TRBV19, with D perhaps TRBD1 (5 bases). Germline assignment: CDR1 LNHDA and CDR2 SQIVND (reference sequence). The CDR3 runs 14 residues. Trimming cost V 5 bases and J 7 bases, with 17 bases left between them.

The chain joins TRBV7-2 to TRBJ2-1; D might be TRBD1 or TRBD2, each matching 6 bases. The length of the CDR3 is 13 residues. The V gene's germline CDR1 is SGHTA and CDR2 FQGNSA. V was shortened by 2 bases and J by 6 bases, with 8 bases between the two germline ends. The CDR3 loop is CASSLPGANEQFF. CDR3 nucleotide sequence: TGTGCCAGCAGCTTACCGGGGGCCAATGAGCAGTTCTTC.